This T cell receptor beta chain was documented in a study of blood T cell repertoires in COVID-19. Assay used: immunoSEQ multiplex PCR; TCRdb lists only in-frame clones, some missing. The sample contains tens of thousands of clones, approximately 79% of which appear only once. V was clipped by 0 bases and J by 6 bases; unmatched bases: 4. The CDR3 spans 15 residues. Germline CDR1 MGHRA, CDR2 YSYEKL. Sequenced input: peripheral blood. This chain connects TRBV4-1 to TRBJ1-5; 8 nucleotides match TRBD1. This receptor was identified in a human donor with acute or convalescent COVID-19. The donor label of this sample is uncertain. The CDR3 DNA is TGCGCCAGCAGCCAAGAGCGAACAGGGGGTCAGCCCCAGCATTTT. It translates to CASSQERTGGQPQHF.